Here is one T cell receptor beta chain with its context. Measured with immunoSEQ multiplex PCR; TCRdb has only the in-frame clones, and not every one. The table has roughly 80,000 clones, less than 95% seen once. This record belongs to a study of T cell responses to AZD1222 COVID-19 vaccine. V lost 7 bases to trimming and J lost 5 bases, with 9 bases between them. This CDR3 spans 11 amino acids. CDR1 and CDR2 from the germline V gene are SQVTM and ANQGSEA. This sample comprised peripheral blood, obtained 28 days after the second AZD1222 dose. The rearrangement joins TRBV29-1 to TRBJ2-4, with D possibly TRBD2 on 6 matching bases. The clonotype originates from an adult who received the AZD1222 COVID-19 vaccine. The CDR3 sequence is CSAGDQNIQYF. For the CDR3, the DNA is TGCAGCGCGGGGGATCAAAACATTCAGTACTTC.